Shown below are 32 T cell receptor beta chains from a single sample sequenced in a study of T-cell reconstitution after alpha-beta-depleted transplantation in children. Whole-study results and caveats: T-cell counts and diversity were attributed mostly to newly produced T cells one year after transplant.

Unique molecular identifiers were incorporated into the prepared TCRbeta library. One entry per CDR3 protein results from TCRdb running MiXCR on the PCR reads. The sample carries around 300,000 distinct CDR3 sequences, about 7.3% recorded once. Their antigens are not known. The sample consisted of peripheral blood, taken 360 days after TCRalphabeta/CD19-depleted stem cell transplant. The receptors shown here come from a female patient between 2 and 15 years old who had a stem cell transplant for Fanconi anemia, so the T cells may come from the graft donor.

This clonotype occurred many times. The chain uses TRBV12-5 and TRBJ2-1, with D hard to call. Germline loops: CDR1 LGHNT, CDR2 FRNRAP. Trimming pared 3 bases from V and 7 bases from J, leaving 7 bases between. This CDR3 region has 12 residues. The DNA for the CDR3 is TGTGCTAGTGGTTTAAGGATGAATGAGCAGTTCTTC. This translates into CASGLRMNEQFF.

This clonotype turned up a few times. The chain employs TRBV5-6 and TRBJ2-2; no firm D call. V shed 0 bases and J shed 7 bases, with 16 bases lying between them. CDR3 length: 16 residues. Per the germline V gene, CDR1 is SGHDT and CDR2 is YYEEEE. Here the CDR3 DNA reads TGTGCCAGCAGCTTGGCCCCCAGGACCAAAGGCGGGGAGCTGTTTTTT. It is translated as CASSLAPRTKGGELFF.

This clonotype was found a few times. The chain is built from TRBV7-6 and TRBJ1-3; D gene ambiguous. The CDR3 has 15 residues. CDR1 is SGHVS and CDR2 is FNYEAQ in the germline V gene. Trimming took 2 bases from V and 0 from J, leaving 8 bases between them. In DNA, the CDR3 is TGTGCCAGCAGCTTACCAGGCCCCTCTGGAAACACCATATATTTT. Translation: CASSLPGPSGNTIYF.

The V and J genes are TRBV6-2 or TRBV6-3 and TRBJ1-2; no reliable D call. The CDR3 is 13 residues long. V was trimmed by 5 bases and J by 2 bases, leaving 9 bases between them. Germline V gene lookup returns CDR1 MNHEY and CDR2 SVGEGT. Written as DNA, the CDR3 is TGTGCCAGCAGTCAAACCCGGAACTATGGCTACACCTTC. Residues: CASSQTRNYGYTF.

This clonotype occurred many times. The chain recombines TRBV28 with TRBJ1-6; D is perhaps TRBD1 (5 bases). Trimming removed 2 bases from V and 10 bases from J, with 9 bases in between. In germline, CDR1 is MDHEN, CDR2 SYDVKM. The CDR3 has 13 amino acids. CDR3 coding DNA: TGTGCCAGCAGTTTAACTAGGGACTCACCCCTCCACTTT. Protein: CASSLTRDSPLHF.

The CDR3 loop is CASSLSAGAGAFF. In DNA, the CDR3 is TGTGCCAGCAGTTTATCCGCCGGGGCTGGAGCTTTCTTT. The rearrangement links TRBV12-3 or TRBV12-4 to TRBJ1-1, with TRBD1 as a possible D gene (5 bases). This CDR3 comprises 13 residues. The V end lost 2 bases, the J end lost 10 bases, and 14 bases lay between the germline ends.

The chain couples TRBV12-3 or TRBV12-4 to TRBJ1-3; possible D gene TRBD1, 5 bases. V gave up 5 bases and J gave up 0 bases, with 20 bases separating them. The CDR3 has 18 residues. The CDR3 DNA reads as TGTGCCAGCAGTCCACCCAAGCCGGACACGAACTCTGGAAACACCATATATTTT. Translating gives CASSPPKPDTNSGNTIYF.

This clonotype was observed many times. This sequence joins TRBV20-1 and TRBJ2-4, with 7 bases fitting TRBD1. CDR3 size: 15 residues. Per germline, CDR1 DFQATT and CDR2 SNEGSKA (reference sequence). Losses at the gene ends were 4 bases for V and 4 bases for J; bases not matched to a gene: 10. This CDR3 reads CSATKPGQWKNIQYF. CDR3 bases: TGCAGTGCTACCAAGCCGGGACAGTGGAAAAACATTCAGTACTTC.

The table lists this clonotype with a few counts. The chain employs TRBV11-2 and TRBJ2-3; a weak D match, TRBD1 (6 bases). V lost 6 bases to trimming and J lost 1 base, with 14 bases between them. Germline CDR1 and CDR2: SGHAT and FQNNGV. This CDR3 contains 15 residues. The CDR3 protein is CASSALEGGTDTQYF. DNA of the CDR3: TGTGCCAGCAGTGCCCTAGAGGGGGGCACAGATACGCAGTATTTT.

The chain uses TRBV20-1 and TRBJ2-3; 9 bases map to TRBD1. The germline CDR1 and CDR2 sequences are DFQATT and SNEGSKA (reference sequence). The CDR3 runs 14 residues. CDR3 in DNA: TGCAGCGAACAGGGGGCGAATCCGGCAGATACGCAGTATTTT. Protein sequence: CSEQGANPADTQYF.

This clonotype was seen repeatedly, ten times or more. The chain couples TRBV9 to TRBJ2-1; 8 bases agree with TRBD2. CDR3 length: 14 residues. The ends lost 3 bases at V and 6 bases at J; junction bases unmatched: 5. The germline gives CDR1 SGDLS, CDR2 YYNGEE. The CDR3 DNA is TGTGCCAGCAGCGCCGGGACTAGTTCCAATGAGCAGTTCTTC. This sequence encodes CASSAGTSSNEQFF. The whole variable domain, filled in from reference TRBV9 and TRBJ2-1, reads DSGVTQTPKHLITATGQRVTLRCSPRSGDLSVYWYQQSLDQGLQFLIQYYNGEERAKGNILERFSAQQFPDLHSELNLSSLELGDSALYFCASSAGTSSNEQFFGPGTRLTVL.

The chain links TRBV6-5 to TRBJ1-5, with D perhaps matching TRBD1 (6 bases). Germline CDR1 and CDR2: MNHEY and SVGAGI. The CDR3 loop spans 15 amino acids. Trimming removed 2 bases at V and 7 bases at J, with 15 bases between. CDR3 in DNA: TGTGCCAGCAGTTACGCGGCAGGGGAACGACAGCCCCAGCATTTT. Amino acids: CASSYAAGERQPQHF.

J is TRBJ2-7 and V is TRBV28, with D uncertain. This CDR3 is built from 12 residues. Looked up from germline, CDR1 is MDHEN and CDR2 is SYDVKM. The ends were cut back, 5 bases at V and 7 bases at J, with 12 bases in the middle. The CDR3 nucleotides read TGTGCCAGCAGTCCCCCTCTCGGGGAGCAGTACTTC. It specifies CASSPPLGEQYF.

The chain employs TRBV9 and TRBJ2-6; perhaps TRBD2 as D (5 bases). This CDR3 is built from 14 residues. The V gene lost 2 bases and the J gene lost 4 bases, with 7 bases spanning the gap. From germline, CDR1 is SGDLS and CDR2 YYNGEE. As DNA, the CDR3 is TGTGCCAGCAGCGTCTCGGGGGGGGCCAACGTCCTGACTTTC. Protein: CASSVSGGANVLTF.

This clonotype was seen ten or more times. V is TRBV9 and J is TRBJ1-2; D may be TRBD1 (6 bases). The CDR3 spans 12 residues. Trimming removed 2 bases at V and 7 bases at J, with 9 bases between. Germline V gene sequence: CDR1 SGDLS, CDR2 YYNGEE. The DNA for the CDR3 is TGTGCCAGCAGCGTCAGGGGCGGTGGCTACACCTTC. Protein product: CASSVRGGGYTF.

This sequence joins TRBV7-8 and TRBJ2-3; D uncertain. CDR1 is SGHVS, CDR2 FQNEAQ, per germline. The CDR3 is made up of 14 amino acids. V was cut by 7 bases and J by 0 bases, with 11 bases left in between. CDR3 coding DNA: TGTGCCAGCATCAACGCGAAGAGCACAGATACGCAGTATTTT. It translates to CASINAKSTDTQYF.

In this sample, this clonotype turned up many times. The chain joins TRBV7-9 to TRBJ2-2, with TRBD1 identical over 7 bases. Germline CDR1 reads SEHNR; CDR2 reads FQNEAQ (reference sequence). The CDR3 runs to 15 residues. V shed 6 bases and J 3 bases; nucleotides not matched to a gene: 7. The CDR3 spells CASSKGARDTGELFF. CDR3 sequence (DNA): TGTGCCAGCAGTAAGGGGGCGCGCGACACCGGGGAGCTGTTTTTT.

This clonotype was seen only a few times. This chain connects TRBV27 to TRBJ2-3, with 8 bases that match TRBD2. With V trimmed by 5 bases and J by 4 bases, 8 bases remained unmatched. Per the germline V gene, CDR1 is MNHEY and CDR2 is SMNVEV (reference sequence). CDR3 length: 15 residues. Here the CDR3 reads CASSLRGAGADTQYF. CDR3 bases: TGTGCCAGCAGTCTGCGGGGGGCCGGGGCAGATACGCAGTATTTT.

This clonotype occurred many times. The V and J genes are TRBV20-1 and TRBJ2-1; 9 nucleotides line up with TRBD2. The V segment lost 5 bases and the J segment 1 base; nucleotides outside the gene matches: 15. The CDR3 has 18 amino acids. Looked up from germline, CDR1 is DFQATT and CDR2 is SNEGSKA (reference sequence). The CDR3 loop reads CSASTSSGALVSYNEQFF. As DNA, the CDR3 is TGCAGTGCTTCCACGTCTAGCGGGGCTTTAGTATCCTACAATGAGCAGTTCTTC.

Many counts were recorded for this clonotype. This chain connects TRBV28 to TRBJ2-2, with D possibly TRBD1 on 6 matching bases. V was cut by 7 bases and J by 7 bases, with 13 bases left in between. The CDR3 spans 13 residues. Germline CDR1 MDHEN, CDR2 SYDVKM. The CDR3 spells CASNLRGYGELFF. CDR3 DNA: TGTGCCAGCAACCTCAGGGGCTACGGGGAGCTGTTTTTT.

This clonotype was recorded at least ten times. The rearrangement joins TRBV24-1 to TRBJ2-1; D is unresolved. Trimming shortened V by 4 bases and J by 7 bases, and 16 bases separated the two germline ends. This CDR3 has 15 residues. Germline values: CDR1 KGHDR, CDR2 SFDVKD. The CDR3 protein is CATSDPNRAINEQFF. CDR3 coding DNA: TGTGCCACCAGTGACCCCAATCGGGCCATAAATGAGCAGTTCTTC.

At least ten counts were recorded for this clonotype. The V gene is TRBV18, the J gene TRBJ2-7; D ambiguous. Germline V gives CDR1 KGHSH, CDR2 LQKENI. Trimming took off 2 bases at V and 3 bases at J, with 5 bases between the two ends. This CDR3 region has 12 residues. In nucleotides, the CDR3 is TGTGCCAGCTCACCAGGGGACTACGAGCAGTACTTC. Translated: CASSPGDYEQYF.

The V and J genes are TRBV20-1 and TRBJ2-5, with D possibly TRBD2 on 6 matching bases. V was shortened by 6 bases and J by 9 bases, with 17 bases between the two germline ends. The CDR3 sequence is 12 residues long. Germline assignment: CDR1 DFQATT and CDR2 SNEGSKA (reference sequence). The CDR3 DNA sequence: TGCAGTGCCGGGACTGGAGTTACGTCCCAGTACTTC. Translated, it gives CSAGTGVTSQYF.

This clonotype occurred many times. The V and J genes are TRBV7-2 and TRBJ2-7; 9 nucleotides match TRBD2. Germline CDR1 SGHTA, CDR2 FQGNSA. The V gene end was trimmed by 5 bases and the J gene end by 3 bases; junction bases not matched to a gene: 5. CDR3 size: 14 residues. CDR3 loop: CASSPPTSGYEQYF. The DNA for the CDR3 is TGTGCCAGCAGCCCCCCGACTAGCGGCTACGAGCAGTACTTC. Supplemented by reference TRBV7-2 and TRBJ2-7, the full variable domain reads GAGVSQSPSNKVTEKGKDVELRCDPISGHTALYWYRQSLGQGLEFLIYFQGNSAPDKSGLPSDRFSAERTGGSVSTLTIQRTQQEDSAVYLCASSPPTSGYEQYFGPGTRLTVT.

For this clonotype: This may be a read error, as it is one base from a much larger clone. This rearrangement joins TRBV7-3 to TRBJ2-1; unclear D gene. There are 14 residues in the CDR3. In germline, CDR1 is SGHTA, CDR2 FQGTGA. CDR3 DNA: TGTGCCAGCAGCTTAACCCAGGCCTACAATGAGCAGATCTTC. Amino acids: CASSLTQAYNEQIF.

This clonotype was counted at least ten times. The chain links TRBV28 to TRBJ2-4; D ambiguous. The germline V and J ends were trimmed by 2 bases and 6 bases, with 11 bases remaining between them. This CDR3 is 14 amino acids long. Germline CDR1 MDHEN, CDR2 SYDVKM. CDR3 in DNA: TGTGCCAGCAGTTTAAGGCTGGGCGCAAACATTCAGTACTTC. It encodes CASSLRLGANIQYF.

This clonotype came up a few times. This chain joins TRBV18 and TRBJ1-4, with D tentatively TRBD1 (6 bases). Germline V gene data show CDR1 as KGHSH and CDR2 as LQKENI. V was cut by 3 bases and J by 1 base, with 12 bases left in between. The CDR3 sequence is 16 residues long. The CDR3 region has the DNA TGTGCCAGCTCACCGGCGTTCAGGGGAACTAATGAAAAACTGTTTTTT. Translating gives CASSPAFRGTNEKLFF. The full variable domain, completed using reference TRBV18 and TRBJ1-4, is NAGVMQNPRHLVRRRGQEARLRCSPMKGHSHVYWYRQLPEEGLKFMVYLQKENIIDESGMPKERFSAEFPKEGPSILRIQQVVRGDSAAYFCASSPAFRGTNEKLFFGSGTQLSVL.

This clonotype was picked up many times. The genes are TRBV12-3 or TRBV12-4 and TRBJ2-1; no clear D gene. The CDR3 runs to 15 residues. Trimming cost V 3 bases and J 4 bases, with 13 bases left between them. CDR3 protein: CASSFPRPKYNEQFF. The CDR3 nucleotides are TGTGCCAGCAGTTTCCCCCGACCGAAATACAATGAGCAGTTCTTC.

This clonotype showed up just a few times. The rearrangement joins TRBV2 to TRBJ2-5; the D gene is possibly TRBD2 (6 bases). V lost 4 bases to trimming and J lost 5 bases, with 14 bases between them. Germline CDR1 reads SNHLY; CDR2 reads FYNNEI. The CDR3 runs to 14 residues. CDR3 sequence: CASSVVFGGETQYF. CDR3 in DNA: TGTGCCAGCAGTGTCGTGTTTGGGGGGGAGACCCAGTACTTC.

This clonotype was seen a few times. CDR3 protein: CATSDSTGAGETQYF. The CDR3 DNA reads TGTGCCACCAGTGATTCGACGGGGGCAGGAGAGACCCAGTACTTC. This chain links TRBV24-1 with TRBJ2-5; D tentatively fits TRBD1 or TRBD2 (6 bases each). The CDR3 has 15 amino acids. Trimming shortened V by 2 bases and J by 4 bases, and 13 bases separated the two germline ends. Germline V gene data show CDR1 as KGHDR and CDR2 as SFDVKD.

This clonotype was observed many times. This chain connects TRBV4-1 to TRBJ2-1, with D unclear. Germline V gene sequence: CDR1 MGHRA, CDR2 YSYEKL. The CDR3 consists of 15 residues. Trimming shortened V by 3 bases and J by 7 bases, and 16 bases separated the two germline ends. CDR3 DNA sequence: TGCGCCAGCAGCCACCTAAGGGTAATAGGGAATGAGCAGTTCTTC. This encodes CASSHLRVIGNEQFF.

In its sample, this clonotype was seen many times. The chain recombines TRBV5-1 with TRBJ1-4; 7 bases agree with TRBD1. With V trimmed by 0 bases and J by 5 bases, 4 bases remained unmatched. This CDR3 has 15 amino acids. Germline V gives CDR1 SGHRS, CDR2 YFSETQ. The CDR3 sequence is CASSLGQGKNEKLFF. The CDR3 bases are TGCGCCAGCAGCTTGGGACAGGGTAAAAATGAAAAACTGTTTTTT.